Listed below are T cell receptor beta chains from one sample, sequenced in a study of shared clonotypes between healthy human individuals. Here immunoSEQ multiplex PCR was the method, and the copy in TCRdb shows in-frame clones only, minus some. Of 1.4 million or so clones detected, approximately 98.5% appear once; the ten largest clones hold 0.36%. Sequenced material: naive CD4+ T cells sorted from blood. The receptor set was obtained from a man aged 25-40 years in good health. The CDR3 runs from the conserved cysteine through the conserved F or W. Each record gives: V gene, D gene, CDR3 protein. D genes are given only for firm matches.

V gene: TRBV15
D gene: TRBD1
CDR3 protein: CATSGTAQETQYF

V gene: TRBV10-3
D gene: TRBD2
CDR3 protein: CAISDAGLADPTGELFF

V gene: TRBV6-1
D gene: TRBD1
CDR3 protein: CASSEGYHEGARAFF

V gene: TRBV2
D gene: TRBD1
CDR3 protein: CASRYPGQGPGELFF

V gene: TRBV11-2
D gene: TRBD2
CDR3 protein: CASSLASGRAGADTQYF

V gene: TRBV5-1
D gene: NA
CDR3 protein: CASSLESGSPYEQYF

V gene: TRBV25-1
D gene: TRBD2
CDR3 protein: CASRVASGGGGEQYF

V gene: TRBV5-1
D gene: NA
CDR3 protein: CASSSGTALRQETQYF

V gene: TRBV9
D gene: NA
CDR3 protein: CASSVLSTDTQYF

V gene: TRBV6-5
D gene: NA
CDR3 protein: CASSYTGIPGNTIYF

V gene: TRBV10-2
D gene: NA
CDR3 protein: CASSISGTAYAEQYF

V gene: TRBV2
D gene: NA
CDR3 protein: CASPTDSFNLGEQFF

V gene: TRBV18
D gene: NA
CDR3 protein: CASSPSRYNEQFF

V gene: TRBV5-1
D gene: TRBD2
CDR3 protein: CASGTSGITDTQYF

V gene: TRBV5-8
D gene: TRBD1
CDR3 protein: CASSRTGSYEQYF

V gene: TRBV6-1
D gene: NA
CDR3 protein: CASSAVTHTGSEQFF

V gene: TRBV4-3
D gene: NA
CDR3 protein: CASSREQGLPQHF

V gene: TRBV6-1
D gene: NA
CDR3 protein: CASSENVNEQFF

V gene: TRBV10-3
D gene: NA
CDR3 protein: CAIRPGTAQETQYF

V gene: TRBV2
D gene: TRBD1
CDR3 protein: CASRGTGANTGELFF

V gene: TRBV7-2
D gene: NA
CDR3 protein: CASTSGTHEKLFF

V gene: TRBV10-3
D gene: NA
CDR3 protein: CAINEGAYEQYF

V gene: TRBV5-8
D gene: TRBD1
CDR3 protein: CASSFFRGREQYF

V gene: TRBV28
D gene: TRBD2
CDR3 protein: CATIKTSAYNEQFF

V gene: TRBV6-1
D gene: NA
CDR3 protein: CASTRGSDGEQYF

V gene: TRBV7-8
D gene: NA
CDR3 protein: CASSLMHLVNFGYTF

V gene: TRBV18
D gene: TRBD1
CDR3 protein: CASSGQPLTSYEQYF

V gene: TRBV13
D gene: NA
CDR3 protein: CAIPGTSPYEQYF

V gene: TRBV19
D gene: TRBD1
CDR3 protein: CASSRQGAANTGELFF

V gene: TRBV25-1
D gene: NA
CDR3 protein: CASSDLDSNQPQHF

V gene: TRBV5-5
D gene: TRBD1
CDR3 protein: CASSLAGDRAGKLFF

V gene: TRBV9
D gene: NA
CDR3 protein: CASSVSAAGELFF

V gene: TRBV19
D gene: NA
CDR3 protein: CASSPSRTEAFF

V gene: TRBV5-1
D gene: NA
CDR3 protein: CASSLLPGEADTQYF

V gene: TRBV11-2
D gene: TRBD2
CDR3 protein: CASRRGGGLAIGEQFF

V gene: TRBV12-2
D gene: NA
CDR3 protein: CASRLAGTVSYEQYF

V gene: TRBV5-1
D gene: TRBD2
CDR3 protein: CASSFALAGAADNEQFF

V gene: TRBV5-5
D gene: NA
CDR3 protein: CASSLVQRPYEQYF

V gene: TRBV10-3
D gene: NA
CDR3 protein: CAISPALDSYEQYF

V gene: TRBV4-1
D gene: TRBD1
CDR3 protein: CASSPTFTGAGQPQHF

V gene: TRBV7-9
D gene: NA
CDR3 protein: CATTLRSTDTQYF

V gene: TRBV2
D gene: NA
CDR3 protein: CASSGSTRGHEQFF

V gene: TRBV18
D gene: NA
CDR3 protein: CASSPQSGTQTHYGYTF

V gene: TRBV28
D gene: NA
CDR3 protein: CASSLRPYEKLFF

V gene: TRBV5-1
D gene: TRBD1
CDR3 protein: CASSPRTGGHPATNEKLFF

V gene: TRBV6-1
D gene: NA
CDR3 protein: CASRQTGLETQYF

V gene: TRBV29-1
D gene: NA
CDR3 protein: CSVGQAKNIQYF

V gene: TRBV5-1
D gene: NA
CDR3 protein: CASNEADLAGELFF

V gene: TRBV25-1
D gene: NA
CDR3 protein: CASTRGLEAFF

V gene: TRBV4-2
D gene: NA
CDR3 protein: CASSQNTDGNTEAFF

V gene: TRBV5-1
D gene: NA
CDR3 protein: CASSPDGGNQPQHF

V gene: TRBV14
D gene: NA
CDR3 protein: CASSQIQDEQFF

V gene: TRBV2
D gene: TRBD1
CDR3 protein: CASRATQTGPSTDTQYF

V gene: TRBV4-1
D gene: TRBD2
CDR3 protein: CASSALSGTKTQYF

V gene: TRBV6-1
D gene: NA
CDR3 protein: CASSPLFVEQYF